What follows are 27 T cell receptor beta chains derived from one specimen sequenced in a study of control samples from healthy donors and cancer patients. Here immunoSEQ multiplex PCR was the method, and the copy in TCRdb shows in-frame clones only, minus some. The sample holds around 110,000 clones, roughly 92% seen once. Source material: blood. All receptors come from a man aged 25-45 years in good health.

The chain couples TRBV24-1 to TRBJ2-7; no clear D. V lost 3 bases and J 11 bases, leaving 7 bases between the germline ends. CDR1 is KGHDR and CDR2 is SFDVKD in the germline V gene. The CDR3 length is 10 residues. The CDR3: CATSDANKYV. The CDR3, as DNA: TGTGCCACCAGTGATGCAAATAAGTACGTC.

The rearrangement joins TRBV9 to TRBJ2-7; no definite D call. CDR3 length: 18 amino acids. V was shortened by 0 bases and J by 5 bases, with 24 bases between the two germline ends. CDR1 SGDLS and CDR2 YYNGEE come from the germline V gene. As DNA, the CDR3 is TGTGCCAGCAGCGTAGGTAGGGCCTTAGGCCTACATGGGGACGAGCAGTACTTC. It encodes CASSVGRALGLHGDEQYF.

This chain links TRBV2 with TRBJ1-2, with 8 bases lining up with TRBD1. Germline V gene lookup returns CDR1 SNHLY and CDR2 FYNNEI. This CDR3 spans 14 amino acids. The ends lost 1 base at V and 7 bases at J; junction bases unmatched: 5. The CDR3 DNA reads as TGTGCCAGCAGTGAAGACAGGGGGATCGGTGGCTACACCTTC. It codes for CASSEDRGIGGYTF.

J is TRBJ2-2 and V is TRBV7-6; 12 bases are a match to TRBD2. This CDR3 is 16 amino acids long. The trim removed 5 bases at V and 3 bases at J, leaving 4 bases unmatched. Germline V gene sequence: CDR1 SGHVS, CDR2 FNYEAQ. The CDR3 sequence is CASSPASGGDTGELFF. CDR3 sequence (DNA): TGTGCCAGCAGCCCCGCTAGCGGGGGGGACACCGGGGAGCTGTTTTTT.

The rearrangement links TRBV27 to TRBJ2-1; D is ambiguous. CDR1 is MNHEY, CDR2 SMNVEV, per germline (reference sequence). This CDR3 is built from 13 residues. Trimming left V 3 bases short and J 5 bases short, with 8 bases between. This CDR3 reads CASSFAADNEQFF. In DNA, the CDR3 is TGTGCCAGCAGTTTTGCGGCTGACAATGAGCAGTTCTTC.

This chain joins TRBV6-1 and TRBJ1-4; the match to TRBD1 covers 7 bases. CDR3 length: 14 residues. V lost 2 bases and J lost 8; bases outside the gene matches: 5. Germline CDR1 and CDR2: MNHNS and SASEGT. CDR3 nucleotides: TGTGCCAGCAGTGAAAGGGACAGTAGGGAAAAACTGTTTTTT. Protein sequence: CASSERDSREKLFF.

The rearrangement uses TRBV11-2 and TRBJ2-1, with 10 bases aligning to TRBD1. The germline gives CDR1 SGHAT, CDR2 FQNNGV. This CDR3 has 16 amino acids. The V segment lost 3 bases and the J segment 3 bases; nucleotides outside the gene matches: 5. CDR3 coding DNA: TGTGCCAGCAGCTTCAGACAGGGGGCGGGCTACAATGAGCAGTTCTTC. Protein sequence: CASSFRQGAGYNEQFF.

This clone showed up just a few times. The CDR3 loop reads CATSDLGVGGDTQYF. CDR3 in DNA: TGTGCCACCAGTGATTTAGGGGTGGGTGGAGATACGCAGTATTTT. The chain links TRBV24-1 to TRBJ2-3; the D gene is possibly TRBD1 (5 bases). Germline values: CDR1 KGHDR, CDR2 SFDVKD. Trimming left V 1 base short and J 5 bases short, with 12 bases between. The CDR3 has 15 amino acids.

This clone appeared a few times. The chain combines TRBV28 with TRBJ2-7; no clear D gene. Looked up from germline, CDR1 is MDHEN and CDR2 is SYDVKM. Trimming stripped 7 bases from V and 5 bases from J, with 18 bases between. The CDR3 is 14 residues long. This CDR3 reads CASTTGFPSNEQYF. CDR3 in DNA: TGTGCCAGCACAACCGGGTTCCCTTCCAACGAGCAGTACTTC.

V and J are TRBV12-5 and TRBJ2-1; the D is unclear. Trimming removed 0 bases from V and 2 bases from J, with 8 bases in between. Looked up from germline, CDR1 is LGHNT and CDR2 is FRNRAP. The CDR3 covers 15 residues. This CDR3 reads CASGLVTVTYNEQFF. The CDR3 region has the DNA TGTGCTAGTGGTTTGGTAACGGTAACCTACAATGAGCAGTTCTTC. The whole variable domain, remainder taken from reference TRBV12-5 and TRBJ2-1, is DARVTQTPRHKVTEMGQEVTMRCQPILGHNTVFWYRQTMMQGLELLAYFRNRAPLDDSGMPKDRFSAEMPDATLATLKIQPSEPRDSAVYFCASGLVTVTYNEQFFGPGTRLTVL.

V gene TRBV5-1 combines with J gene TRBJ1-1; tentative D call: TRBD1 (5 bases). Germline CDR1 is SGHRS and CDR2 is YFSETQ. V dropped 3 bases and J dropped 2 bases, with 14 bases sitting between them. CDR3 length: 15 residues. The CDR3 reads CASSSPGGVNTEAFF. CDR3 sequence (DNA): TGCGCCAGCAGCTCTCCTGGGGGGGTAAACACTGAAGCTTTCTTT. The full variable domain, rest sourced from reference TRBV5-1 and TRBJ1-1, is KAGVTQTPRYLIKTRGQQVTLSCSPISGHRSVSWYQQTPGQGLQFLFEYFSETQRNKGNFPGRFSGRQFSNSRSEMNVSTLELGDSALYLCASSSPGGVNTEAFFGQGTRLTVV.

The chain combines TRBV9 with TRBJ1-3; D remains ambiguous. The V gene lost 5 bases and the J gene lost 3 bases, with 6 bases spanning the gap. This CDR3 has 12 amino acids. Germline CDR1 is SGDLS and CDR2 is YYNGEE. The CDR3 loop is CASSQVGNTIYF. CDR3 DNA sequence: TGTGCCAGCAGTCAAGTTGGAAACACCATATATTTT.

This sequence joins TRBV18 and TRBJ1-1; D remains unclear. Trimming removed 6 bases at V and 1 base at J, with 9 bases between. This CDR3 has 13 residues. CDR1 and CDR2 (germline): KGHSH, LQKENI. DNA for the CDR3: TGTGCCAGCTCGCGGGTTAAGAACACTGAAGCTTTCTTT. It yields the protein CASSRVKNTEAFF. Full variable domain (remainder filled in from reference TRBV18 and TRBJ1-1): NAGVMQNPRHLVRRRGQEARLRCSPMKGHSHVYWYRQLPEEGLKFMVYLQKENIIDESGMPKERFSAEFPKEGPSILRIQQVVRGDSAAYFCASSRVKNTEAFFGQGTRLTVV.

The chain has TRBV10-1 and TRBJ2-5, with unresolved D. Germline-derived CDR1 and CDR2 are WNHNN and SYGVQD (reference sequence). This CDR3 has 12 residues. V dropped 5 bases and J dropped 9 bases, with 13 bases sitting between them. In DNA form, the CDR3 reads TGCGCCAGCAGTAACCCGGACGGTCCCCAGTACTTC. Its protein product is CASSNPDGPQYF.

The CDR3 coding sequence is TGTGCCAGCAGCTTTCGGACGGCCCGGGACGAGCAGTACGTC. It yields the protein CASSFRTARDEQYV. The chain links TRBV7-2 to TRBJ2-7, with D hard to call. Germline V gene lookup returns CDR1 SGHTA and CDR2 FQGNSA. The CDR3 is 14 residues long. V lost 3 bases and J lost 5, with 14 bases in between.

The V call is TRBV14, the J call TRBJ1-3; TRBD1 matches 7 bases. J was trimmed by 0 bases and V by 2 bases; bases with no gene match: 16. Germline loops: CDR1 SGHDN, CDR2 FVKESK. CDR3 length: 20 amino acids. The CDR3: CASSQRGGTAAGGSGNTIYF. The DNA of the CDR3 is TGTGCCAGCAGCCAAAGGGGTGGTACGGCGGCAGGGGGCTCTGGAAACACCATATATTTT.

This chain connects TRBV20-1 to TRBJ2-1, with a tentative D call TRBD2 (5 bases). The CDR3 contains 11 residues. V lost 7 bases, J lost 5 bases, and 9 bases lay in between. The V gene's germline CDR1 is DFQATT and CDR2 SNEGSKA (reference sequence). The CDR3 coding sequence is TGCAGTGGGGAGTTTCACAATGAGCAGTTCTTC. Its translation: CSGEFHNEQFF.

CDR3 loop: CASSSPSGVRETQYF. The CDR3 bases are TGTGCCAGCAGCTCGCCTAGCGGGGTCCGAGAGACCCAGTACTTC. This rearrangement joins TRBV7-2 to TRBJ2-5; 9 bases line up with TRBD2. The CDR3 sequence is 15 residues long. Germline V gives CDR1 SGHTA, CDR2 FQGNSA. With 4 bases clipped from V and 4 bases from J, the junction kept 7 bases outside the gene matches.

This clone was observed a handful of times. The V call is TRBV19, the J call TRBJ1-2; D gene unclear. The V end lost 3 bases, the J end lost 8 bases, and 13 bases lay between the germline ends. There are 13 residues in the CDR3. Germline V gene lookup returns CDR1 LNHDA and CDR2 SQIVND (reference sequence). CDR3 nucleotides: TGTGCCAGTAGTATGGCTCCTACTATAGGCTACACCTTC. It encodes CASSMAPTIGYTF.

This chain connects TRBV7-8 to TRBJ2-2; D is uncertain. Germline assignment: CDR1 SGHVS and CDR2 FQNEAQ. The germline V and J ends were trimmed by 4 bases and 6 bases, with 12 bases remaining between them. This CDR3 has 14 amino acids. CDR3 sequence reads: CASSSRLGAGELFF. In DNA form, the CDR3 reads TGTGCCAGCAGCTCCCGTCTTGGGGCCGGGGAGCTGTTTTTT. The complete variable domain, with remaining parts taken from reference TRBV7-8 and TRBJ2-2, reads GAGVSQSPRYKVAKRGQDVALRCDPISGHVSLFWYQQALGQGPEFLTYFQNEAQLDKSGLPSDRFFAERPEGSVSTLKIQRTQQEDSAVYLCASSSRLGAGELFFGEGSRLTVL.

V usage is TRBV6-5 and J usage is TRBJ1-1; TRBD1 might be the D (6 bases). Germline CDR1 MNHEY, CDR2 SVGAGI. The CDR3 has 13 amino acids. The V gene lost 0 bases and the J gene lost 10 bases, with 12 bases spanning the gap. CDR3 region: CASSYSGGGIAFF. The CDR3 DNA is TGTGCCAGCAGTTACTCCGGGGGCGGTATAGCTTTCTTT.

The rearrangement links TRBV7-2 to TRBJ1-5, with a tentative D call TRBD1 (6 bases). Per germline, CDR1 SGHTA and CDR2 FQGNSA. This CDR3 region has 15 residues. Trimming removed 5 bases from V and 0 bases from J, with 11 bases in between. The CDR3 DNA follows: TGTGCCAGCAGCACTCGACAGGATAGCAATCAGCCCCAGCATTTT. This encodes CASSTRQDSNQPQHF. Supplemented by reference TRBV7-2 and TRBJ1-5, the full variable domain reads GAGVSQSPSNKVTEKGKDVELRCDPISGHTALYWYRQSLGQGLEFLIYFQGNSAPDKSGLPSDRFSAERTGGSVSTLTIQRTQQEDSAVYLCASSTRQDSNQPQHFGDGTRLSIL.

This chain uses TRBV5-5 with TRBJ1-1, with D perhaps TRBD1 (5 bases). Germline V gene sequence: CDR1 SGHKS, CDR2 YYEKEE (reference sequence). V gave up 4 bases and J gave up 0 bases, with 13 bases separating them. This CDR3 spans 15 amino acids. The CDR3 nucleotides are TGTGCCAGCAGCCCCCCCGGGACGGTGAACACTGAAGCTTTCTTT. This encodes CASSPPGTVNTEAFF.

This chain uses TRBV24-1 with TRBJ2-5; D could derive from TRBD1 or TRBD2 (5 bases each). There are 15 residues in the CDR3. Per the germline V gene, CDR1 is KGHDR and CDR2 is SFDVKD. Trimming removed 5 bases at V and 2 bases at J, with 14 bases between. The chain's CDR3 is CATSVGARAQETQYF. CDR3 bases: TGTGCCACCAGTGTCGGGGCCCGGGCTCAAGAGACCCAGTACTTC.

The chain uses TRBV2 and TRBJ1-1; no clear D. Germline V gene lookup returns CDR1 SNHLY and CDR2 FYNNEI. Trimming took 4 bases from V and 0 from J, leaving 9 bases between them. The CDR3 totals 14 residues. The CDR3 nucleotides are TGTGCCAGCAGTGGGTGGGAAGTGAACACTGAAGCTTTCTTT. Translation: CASSGWEVNTEAFF.

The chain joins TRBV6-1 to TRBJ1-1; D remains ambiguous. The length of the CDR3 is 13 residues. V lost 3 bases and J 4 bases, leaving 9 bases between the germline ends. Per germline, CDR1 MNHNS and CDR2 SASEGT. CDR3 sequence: CASSDGRVTEAFF. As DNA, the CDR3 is TGTGCCAGCAGTGACGGGCGAGTCACTGAAGCTTTCTTT.

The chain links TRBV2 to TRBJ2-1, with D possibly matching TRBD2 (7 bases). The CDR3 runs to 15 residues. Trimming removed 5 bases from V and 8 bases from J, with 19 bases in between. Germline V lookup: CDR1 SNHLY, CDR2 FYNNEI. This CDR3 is CASSPGRGRWDEQFF. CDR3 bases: TGTGCCAGCAGTCCCGGGCGGGGGCGATGGGATGAGCAGTTCTTC. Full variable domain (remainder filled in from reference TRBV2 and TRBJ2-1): EPEVTQTPSHQVTQMGQEVILRCVPISNHLYFYWYRQILGQKVEFLVSFYNNEISEKSEIFDDQFSVERPDGSNFTLKIRSTKLEDSAMYFCASSPGRGRWDEQFFGPGTRLTVL.